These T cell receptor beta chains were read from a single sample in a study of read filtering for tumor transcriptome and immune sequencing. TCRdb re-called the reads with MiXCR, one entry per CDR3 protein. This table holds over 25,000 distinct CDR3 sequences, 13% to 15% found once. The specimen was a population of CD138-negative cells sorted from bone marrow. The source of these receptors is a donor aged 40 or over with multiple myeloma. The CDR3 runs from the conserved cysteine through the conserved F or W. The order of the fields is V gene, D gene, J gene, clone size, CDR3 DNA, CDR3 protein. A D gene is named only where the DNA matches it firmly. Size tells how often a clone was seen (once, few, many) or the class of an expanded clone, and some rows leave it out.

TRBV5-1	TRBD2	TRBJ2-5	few	TGCGCCAGCAGGCCAGGGCGCGGGATGTGGGAGGGCGGTGAGACCCAGTACTTC	CASRPGRGMWEGGETQYF
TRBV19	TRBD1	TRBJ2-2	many	TGTGCCAGTAGTATCGGTCAGGGGGCTAGGACCGGGGAGCTGTTTTTT	CASSIGQGARTGELFF
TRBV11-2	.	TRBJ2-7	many	TGTGCCAGCAGCTTACGGGAACAGGGCAACGAGCAGTACTTC	CASSLREQGNEQYF
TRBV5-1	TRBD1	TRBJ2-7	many	TGCGCCAGCAGCTTGGAGGGGACAGTAGCCTACGAGCAGTACTTC	CASSLEGTVAYEQYF
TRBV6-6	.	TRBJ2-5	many	TGTGCCAGCAGTTACCCGGGACACCGGGGGGAGACCCAGTACTTC	CASSYPGHRGETQYF
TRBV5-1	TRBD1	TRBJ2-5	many	TGCGCCAGCAGCCCCGGAGCGCGACAGGGGGCATTCCAAGGAGAGACCCAGTACTTC	CASSPGARQGAFQGETQYF
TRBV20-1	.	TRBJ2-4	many	TGCAGTGCTAGCCCCCCGGGACGAATAGCCAAAAACATTCAGTACTTC	CSASPPGRIAKNIQYF
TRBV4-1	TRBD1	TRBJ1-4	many	TGCGCCAGCAGCCAAGGGCCCCAGGGGGCAGGCGAAAAACTGTTTTTT	CASSQGPQGAGEKLFF
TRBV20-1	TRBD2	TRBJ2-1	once	TGCCGTGCAAGACTAGCGGTTAGTGACTCCTACAATGAGCAGTCCTTC	CRARLAVSDSYNEQSF
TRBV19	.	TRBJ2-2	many	TGTGCCAGTAGGGGGACATCCGCGAACACCGGGGAGCTGTTTTTT	CASRGTSANTGELFF
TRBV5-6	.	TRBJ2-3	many	TGTGCCAGCAGCTTTTGGGAGACTAGCACAGATACGCAGTATTTT	CASSFWETSTDTQYF
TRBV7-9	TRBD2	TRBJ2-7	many	TGTGCCAGCAGCTGGACCGGGACTAGCGGGAACCACGAGCAGTACTTC	CASSWTGTSGNHEQYF
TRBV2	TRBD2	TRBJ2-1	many	TGTGCCAGCAGTGCCCTAGCGGGACTCTACAATGAGCAGTTCTTC	CASSALAGLYNEQFF
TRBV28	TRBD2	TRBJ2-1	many	TGTGCCAGCAGCCTCACTAGCGGTCCTACCTACAATGAGCAGTTCTTC	CASSLTSGPTYNEQFF
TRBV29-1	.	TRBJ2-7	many	TGCAGCGTTGAGCTGGCCTCCCCCTCCTACGAGCAGTACTTC	CSVELASPSYEQYF
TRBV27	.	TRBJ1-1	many	TGTGCCAGCAGTGATCTCATGAACACTGAAGCTTTCTTT	CASSDLMNTEAFF
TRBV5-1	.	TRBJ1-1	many	TGCGCCAGCATCGGGGCTCAGGGGAACACTGAAGCTTTCTTT	CASIGAQGNTEAFF
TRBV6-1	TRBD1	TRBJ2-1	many	TGTGCCAGCAGTGCGGGACAGGGAGGGAATGAGCAGTTCTTC	CASSAGQGGNEQFF
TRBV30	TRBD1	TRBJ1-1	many	TGTGCCTGGAGTGGACAGGGGAACACTGAAGCTTTCTTT	CAWSGQGNTEAFF
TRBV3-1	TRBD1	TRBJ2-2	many	TGTGCCAGCAGCCAGGGACAGGGGTCCGGGGAGCTGTTTTTT	CASSQGQGSGELFF
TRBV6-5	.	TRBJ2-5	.	TGTACCAGCAGTCTCAAAATGGGACAGGGTAATGTGAGCGGGAGGGACCAAGAGACCCAGTACTTC	CTSSLKMGQGNVSGRDQETQYF